The 13 T cell receptor beta chains presented below share a single source sample, sequenced in a study of long-term antiretroviral therapy in people with HIV. The assay, immunoSEQ v3.0, was run at survey level. TCRdb keeps only in-frame clones here, not all; method: immunoSEQ multiplex PCR. In the table there are 25,000 or so clones, 83% of which are singletons. The sequences come from unsorted PBMCs, collected 3 years after starting antiretroviral therapy. Receptor source: a young man with HIV.

V usage is TRBV9 and J usage is TRBJ2-1; 10 nucleotides align to TRBD2. This CDR3 has 16 residues. J lost 0 bases, V lost 4 bases, and 4 bases had no gene match. Germline V gene data show CDR1 as SGDLS and CDR2 as YYNGEE. CDR3 sequence (DNA): TGTGCCAGCAGCACCTTAGCGGGGGGCTCCTACAATGAGCAGTTCTTC. Translation gives CASSTLAGGSYNEQFF.

The chain has TRBV5-1 and TRBJ1-5; D is possibly TRBD1 (6 bases). V dropped 4 bases and J dropped 4 bases, with 9 bases sitting between them. The CDR3 is 13 amino acids. CDR1 and CDR2 from the germline V gene are SGHRS and YFSETQ. CDR3 DNA: TGCGCCAGCAGCCCCACAGGGAATCAGCCCCAGCATTTT. Translated, it gives CASSPTGNQPQHF.

The chain recombines TRBV6-6 with TRBJ2-7; 7 bases align to TRBD1. The CDR3 consists of 14 residues. The junction had 6 bases not matched to a gene; V was cut back by 4 bases and J by 3 bases. CDR1 is MNHNY, CDR2 SVGAGI, per germline (reference sequence). The CDR3 DNA reads TGTGCCAGCAGTTTAACCGGGACAGTCTACGAGCAGTACTTC. Its translation is CASSLTGTVYEQYF.

This chain joins TRBV25-1 and TRBJ1-2, with D maybe TRBD1 (5 bases). This CDR3 has 16 residues. Trimming cost V 6 bases and J 6 bases, with 23 bases left between them. Germline V gene data show CDR1 as MGHDK and CDR2 as SYGVNS. CDR3 DNA sequence: TGTGCCAGCAGCAACTTACCAGGGAACACGAAGGATGGCTACACCTTC. Protein product: CASSNLPGNTKDGYTF.

The rearrangement joins TRBV1 to TRBJ2-7; the DNA was not compared with TRBD2, the D call given in the table. TRBV1 is designated a pseudogene. CDR3 length: 14 residues. CDR3 bases: TGCACCAGCAGCCAAGTGGGGGGACGGGGCGAGCAGTACTTC. This translates into CTSSQVGGRGEQYF.

This clone was detected once. The chain combines TRBV28 with TRBJ2-5; D gene uncertain. Germline values: CDR1 MDHEN, CDR2 SYDVKM. This CDR3 is built from 14 residues. V was cut by 5 bases and J by 1 base, with 11 bases left in between. The CDR3 loop reads CASSPQSPQETQYF. The CDR3 DNA sequence: TGTGCCAGCAGTCCCCAGTCGCCCCAAGAGACCCAGTACTTC.

In its sample, this clone was seen once. The V call is TRBV11-2, the J call TRBJ2-7; no clear D gene. V was shortened by 0 bases and J by 4 bases, with 7 bases between the two germline ends. Germline V gene data show CDR1 as SGHAT and CDR2 as FQNNGV. The CDR3 has 13 residues. CDR3 amino acids: CASSLDPIYEQYF. The CDR3 nucleotides are TGTGCCAGCAGCTTAGATCCGATTTACGAGCAGTACTTC.

V gene TRBV27 combines with J gene TRBJ1-2; possible D gene TRBD1, 6 bases. V was clipped by 3 bases and J by 7 bases, with 12 bases between them. CDR1 is MNHEY, CDR2 SMNVEV, per germline (reference sequence). The CDR3 covers 13 residues. The CDR3 nucleotides are TGTGCCAGCAGTTTGGGGGGGGCATCTGGCTACACCTTC. This gives the protein CASSLGGASGYTF.

V and J are TRBV30 and TRBJ1-5; weak D call: TRBD1 (6 bases). Germline-derived CDR1 and CDR2 are GTSNPN and SVGIG (reference sequence). This CDR3 has 14 residues. The V and J ends lost 0 bases and 6 bases respectively, with 12 bases between them. Here the CDR3 reads CAWSVGAPGQPQHF. The CDR3 DNA reads TGTGCCTGGAGTGTGGGGGCCCCGGGTCAGCCCCAGCATTTT. Full variable domain (rest looked up from reference TRBV30 and TRBJ1-5): SQTIHQWPATLVQPVGSPLSLECTVEGTSNPNLYWYRQAAGRGLQLLFYSVGIGQISSEVPQNLSASRPQDRQFILSSKKLLLSDSGFYLCAWSVGAPGQPQHFGDGTRLSIL.

The chain links TRBV9 to TRBJ2-1; tentative D call: TRBD1 (5 bases). Germline CDR1 and CDR2: SGDLS and YYNGEE. The length of the CDR3 is 15 residues. V was cut by 3 bases and J by 8 bases, with 18 bases left in between. CDR3 coding DNA: TGTGCCAGCAGCGCCCCATTAGACAGAGTACATGAGCAGTTCTTC. It specifies CASSAPLDRVHEQFF. Full variable domain (rest looked up from reference TRBV9 and TRBJ2-1): DSGVTQTPKHLITATGQRVTLRCSPRSGDLSVYWYQQSLDQGLQFLIQYYNGEERAKGNILERFSAQQFPDLHSELNLSSLELGDSALYFCASSAPLDRVHEQFFGPGTRLTVL.

This chain's CDR3 is CASSENAGHAFF. The CDR3 DNA reads as TGTGCCAGCAGCGAGAACGCCGGGCATGCTTTCTTT. This chain uses TRBV6-1 with TRBJ1-1; D is unresolved. The germline V gene encodes CDR1 MNHNS and CDR2 SASEGT. The CDR3 is 12 amino acids. V was cut by 6 bases and J by 11 bases, with 16 bases left in between.

The chain recombines TRBV5-4 with TRBJ2-3; D ambiguous. Germline-derived CDR1 and CDR2 are SGHNT and YYREEE (reference sequence). This CDR3 comprises 17 residues. V was clipped by 0 bases and J by 4 bases, with 18 bases between them. CDR3 amino acids: CASSLEVRTRGADTQYF. The DNA for the CDR3 is TGTGCCAGCAGCTTGGAGGTCCGGACGCGAGGCGCAGATACGCAGTATTTT.

This clone was seen only once. V usage is TRBV5-1 and J usage is TRBJ2-5; no definite D call. The CDR3 is made up of 14 amino acids. Germline-derived CDR1 and CDR2 are SGHRS and YFSETQ. V dropped 5 bases and J dropped 4 bases, with 15 bases sitting between them. DNA for the CDR3: TGCGCCAGCAGTCCAAGGGAAGGGTTAGAGACCCAGTACTTC. This sequence encodes CASSPREGLETQYF.